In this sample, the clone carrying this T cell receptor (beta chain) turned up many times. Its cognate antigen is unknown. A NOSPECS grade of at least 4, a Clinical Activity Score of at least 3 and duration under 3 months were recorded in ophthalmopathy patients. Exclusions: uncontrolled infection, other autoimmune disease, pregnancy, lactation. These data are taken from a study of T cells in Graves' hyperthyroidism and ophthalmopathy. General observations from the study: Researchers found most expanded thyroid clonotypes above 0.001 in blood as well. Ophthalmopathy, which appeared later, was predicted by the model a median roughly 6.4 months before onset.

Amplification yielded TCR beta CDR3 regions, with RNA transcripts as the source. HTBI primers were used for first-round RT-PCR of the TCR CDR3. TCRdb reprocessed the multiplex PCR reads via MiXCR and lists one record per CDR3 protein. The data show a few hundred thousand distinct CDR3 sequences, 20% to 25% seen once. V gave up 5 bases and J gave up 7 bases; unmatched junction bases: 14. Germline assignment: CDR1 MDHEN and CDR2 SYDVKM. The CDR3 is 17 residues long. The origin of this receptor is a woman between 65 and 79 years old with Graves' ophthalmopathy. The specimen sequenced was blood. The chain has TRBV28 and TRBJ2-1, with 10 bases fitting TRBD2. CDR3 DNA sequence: TGTGCCAGCAGTAACCTCCGCTGGACTAGCGGTGGGAATGAGCAGTTCTTC. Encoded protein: CASSNLRWTSGGNEQFF.